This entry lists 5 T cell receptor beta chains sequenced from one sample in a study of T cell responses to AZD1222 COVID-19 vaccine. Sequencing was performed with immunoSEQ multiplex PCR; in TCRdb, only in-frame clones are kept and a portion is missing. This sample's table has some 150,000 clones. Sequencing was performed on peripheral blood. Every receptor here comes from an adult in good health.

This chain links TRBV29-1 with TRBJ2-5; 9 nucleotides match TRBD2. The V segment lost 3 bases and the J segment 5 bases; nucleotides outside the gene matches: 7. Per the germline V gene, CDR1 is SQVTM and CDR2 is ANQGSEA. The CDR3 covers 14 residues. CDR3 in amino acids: CSVEGGGEAETQYF. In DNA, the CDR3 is TGCAGCGTTGAGGGCGGGGGGGAAGCCGAGACCCAGTACTTC.

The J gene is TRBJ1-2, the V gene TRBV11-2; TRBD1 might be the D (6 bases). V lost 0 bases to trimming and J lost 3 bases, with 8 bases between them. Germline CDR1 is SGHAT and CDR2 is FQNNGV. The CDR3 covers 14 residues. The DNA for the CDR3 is TGTGCCAGCAGCTTAGATGCAGGGGACTATGGCTACACCTTC. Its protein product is CASSLDAGDYGYTF. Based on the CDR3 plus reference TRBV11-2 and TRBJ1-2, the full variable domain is EAGVAQSPRYKIIEKRQSVAFWCNPISGHATLYWYQQILGQGPKLLIQFQNNGVVDDSQLPKDRFSAERLKGVDSTLKIQPAKLEDSAVYLCASSLDAGDYGYTFGSGTRLTVV.

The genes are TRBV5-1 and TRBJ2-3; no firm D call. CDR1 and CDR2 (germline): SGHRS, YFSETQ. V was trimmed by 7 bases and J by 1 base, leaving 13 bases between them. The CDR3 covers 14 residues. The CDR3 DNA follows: TGCGCCAGCTCCCCTTCACCGGGCACAGATACGCAGTATTTT. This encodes CASSPSPGTDTQYF.

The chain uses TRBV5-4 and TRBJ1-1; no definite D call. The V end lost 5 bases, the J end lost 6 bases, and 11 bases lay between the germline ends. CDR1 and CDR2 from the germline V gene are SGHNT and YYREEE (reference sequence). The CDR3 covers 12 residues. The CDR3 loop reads CASSRGGAEAFF. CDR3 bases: TGTGCCAGCAGTCGTGGTGGCGCTGAAGCTTTCTTT.

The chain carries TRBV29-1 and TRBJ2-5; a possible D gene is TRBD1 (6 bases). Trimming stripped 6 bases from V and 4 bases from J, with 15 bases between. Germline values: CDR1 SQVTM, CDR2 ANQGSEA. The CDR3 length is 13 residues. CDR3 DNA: TGCAGCGTCGGGCGGACAGCCGGAGAGACCCAGTACTTC. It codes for CSVGRTAGETQYF.